The present entry profiles one T cell receptor (beta chain) with its context. The clone's antigen remains unknown. Base qualities are missing; no much larger clone stands one base away. This sample stems from a study of blood T cell repertoires in COVID-19 (dated by TCRdb to about 2020). In terms of the full investigation: Collaborator samples came from the United States, Italy and Spain and covered acute and convalescent phases of COVID-19. The prospective study material was composed of cDNA or gDNA derived from T cells, B-cell-depleted T cells, or PBMCs. Subjects who had been exposed to COVID-19, were actively infected with it, or had recovered from it provided the deeply sampled blood TCRbeta repertoires that made up the dataset. A freely available public database, intended as a resource for researchers studying the immune response to SARS-CoV-2, is where the repertoires were released. The samples were drawn from two sources: the first 160 participants of the ongoing ImmuneRACE study, and some 1,300 subjects contributed by 6 global collaborators. Nearly every sample came with metadata listing a de-identified subject ID, COVID-19 status, age in years and sex. Where available, HLA class I and class II types were taken from metadata supplied by the sample provider and were not determined by assay-based typing.

Each collaborating institution followed its own protocols to collect whole blood in K2EDTA tubes. Collaborator samples were shipped for TCRbeta analysis as frozen whole blood, isolated PBMCs, or DNA extracted from either sample type. TCRbeta CDR3 regions were amplified from genomic DNA using the immunoSEQ Assay, a bias-controlled multiplex PCR. Regarding the original processing steps: Within the assay, amplification of reference gene primers was used to estimate how many nucleated cells each sample contained. To quantify the absolute abundance of each unique TCRbeta CDR3 rearrangement, sequence reads were collapsed and filtered. Productive Simpson clonality was computed per sample as the square root of Simpson's diversity index over productive rearrangements. What TCRdb holds here is the immuneACCESS table cut down to in-frame rearrangements. Part of the clones is not present; checked against another copy, under half of the missing clones reflect an unresolved V gene, and the others are unexplained. The V and J calls and clone size are taken from that table; D and trimming were inferred from the DNA. The table for this sample lists 110,000 or so clones; roughly 84% of them were counted only once. The top ten clonotypes cover 3% to 4% of the sample.

Paper-wide results and their limitations: How much clinical and demographic metadata was included differed by source and by participant, and the metadata was provided uncurated.

V ends up 10 bases short and J 0 bases short, with an unmatched junction base count of 9. CDR1 and CDR2 were assigned from the germline V gene as MNHEY and SVGAGI. The CDR3 has 15 amino acids, counting the end cysteine and phenylalanine. Only the CDR3 part of the read is kept: 45 bases, read in frame from the first base. Specimen: peripheral blood. This chain joins TRBV6-5 to TRBJ2-3; the central 8 bases match TRBD2. The sequence came from a man aged 40-49 years with acute or convalescent COVID-19. The DNA sequence follows: TGTGCCATTTCGCTCGGGGGGGGTAGCACAGATACGCAGTATTTT. It translates as CAISLGGGSTDTQYF.